This is a list of T cell receptor beta chains from one sample in a study of T cell repertoires in ileal Crohn's disease. Assay: immunoSEQ multiplex PCR; the TCRdb copy retains only in-frame clones and omits some. The data hold about 59,000 clones, with 70% to 90% observed a single time. Sequenced sample: ileal tissue. These receptors all stem from an adult with Crohn's disease. The CDR3 runs from the conserved cysteine through the conserved F or W. A D gene is named only where the DNA matches it firmly. Rows give clone size only sometimes, using once, few, many, or a class for an expanded clone.

v_call	d_call	j_call	clone_size	cdr3_nt	cdr3_aa
TRBV19	-	TRBJ1-1	-	TGTGCCAGTAGTAATCGCGGAGCACCGAACACTGAAGCTTTCTTT	CASSNRGAPNTEAFF
TRBV7-6	-	TRBJ1-1	once	TGTGCCAGCAGCCGGTCTGAAGCTTTCTTT	CASSRSEAFF
TRBV5-5	TRBD2	TRBJ2-5	-	TGTGCCAGCAGCTTGTTGGGACTAGCGGGGGATGCCCAAGAGACCCAGTACTTC	CASSLLGLAGDAQETQYF
TRBV30	TRBD1	TRBJ1-2	-	TGTGCCTGGGGATTCGCAGGGGGCGGAAAAGGTGGCTACACCTTC	CAWGFAGGGKGGYTF
TRBV14	-	TRBJ1-1	once	TGTGCCAGCAGCCAAGACCTTATCACTGAAGCTTTCTTT	CASSQDLITEAFF
TRBV19	TRBD1	TRBJ2-7	-	TGTGCCAGTAGTATTTCCAGGACAGGGGTTAGGCTCGAGCAGTACTTC	CASSISRTGVRLEQYF
TRBV5-4	-	TRBJ2-7	-	TGTGCCAGCAGCTTGGCCGGGGGTCCCTACGAGCAGTACTTC	CASSLAGGPYEQYF
TRBV6-4	-	TRBJ2-1	once	TGTGCCAGCAGTGACCGGCTAGCCAGCGGCCATGAGCAGTTCTTC	CASSDRLASGHEQFF
TRBV27	-	TRBJ1-5	few	TGTGCCAGCAGTGTGGGTTCTCTAGGACAGCCCCAGCATTTT	CASSVGSLGQPQHF
TRBV7-2	TRBD1	TRBJ1-6	-	TGTGCCAGCAGCAAAAACCGCGGGACAGGGGTCTTGTCACCCCTCCACTTT	CASSKNRGTGVLSPLHF
TRBV5-1	TRBD1	TRBJ2-5	-	TGCGCCAGCAGCCGTGATGGGACAGCCGAGGAAGAGACCCAGTACTTC	CASSRDGTAEEETQYF
TRBV6-6	TRBD2	TRBJ2-7	once	TGTGCCAGCAGTACAGGGACTAGCGGGAGGGCCGACGAGCAGTACTTC	CASSTGTSGRADEQYF
TRBV9	-	TRBJ2-1	once	TGTGCCAGCAGCGCCAAAAGCACCCCCACCTCGAACAATGAGCAGTTCTTC	CASSAKSTPTSNNEQFF
TRBV9	-	TRBJ1-1	-	TGTGCCAGCAGCGACACCGCTCTAGGCACTGAAGCTTTCTTT	CASSDTALGTEAFF
TRBV5-1	-	TRBJ1-1	once	TGCGCCAGCAGCGAGCCAGGACAGAACACTGAAGCTTTCTTT	CASSEPGQNTEAFF
TRBV27	-	TRBJ2-1	-	TGTGCCAGCAGTCAACAGGGAGAGCAGTTCTTC	CASSQQGEQFF
TRBV19	-	TRBJ2-7	-	TGTGCCAGTAGTCCCCGGGGAGTTCAGGACGAGCAGTACTTC	CASSPRGVQDEQYF
TRBV6-1	-	TRBJ2-3	-	TGTGCCAGCAGTGCAGTACAGGGTGCAGATACGCAGTATTTT	CASSAVQGADTQYF
TRBV6-1	-	TRBJ1-4	-	TGTGCCAGCAACGCCCACAGGCGTAATGAAAAACTGTTTTTT	CASNAHRRNEKLFF
TRBV2	-	TRBJ1-1	-	TGTGCCAGCACCACGGATGGGAGCACTGAAGCTTTCTTT	CASTTDGSTEAFF
TRBV13	TRBD2	TRBJ2-2	-	TGTGCCAGCAGCTTATCGCGCGGGGGGAACTTGAACACCGGGGAGCTGTTTTTT	CASSLSRGGNLNTGELFF
TRBV7-2	-	TRBJ2-3	-	TGTGCCAGCAGCTACTCCGGGACTAGCACAGATACGCAGTATTTT	CASSYSGTSTDTQYF
TRBV27	TRBD1	TRBJ2-3	-	TGTGCCAGCAGCCAATGGGGGACAGGGGATTCAGATACGCAGTATTTT	CASSQWGTGDSDTQYF
TRBV5-1	-	TRBJ2-7	-	TGCGCCAGCAGCCCCTCAGGGGAAAACGAGCAGTACTTC	CASSPSGENEQYF
TRBV5-6	TRBD1	TRBJ1-2	-	TGTGCCAGCAGCAGACGTCGAGGGGGCTTGGTCTATGGCTACACCTTC	CASSRRRGGLVYGYTF
TRBV11-2	-	TRBJ1-1	few	TGTGCCAGCAGCTCCACAGCCGGGGTGAATGAAGCTTTCTTT	CASSSTAGVNEAFF
TRBV27	-	TRBJ1-1	-	TGTGCCAGCAGTTCCGGGGGGGGTTGGGCTTTCTTT	CASSSGGGWAFF
TRBV7-9	-	TRBJ1-1	-	TGTGCCAGCAGCCCGGGAAATCAGGTTTTCTTT	CASSPGNQVFF
TRBV9	TRBD2	TRBJ2-1	-	TGTGCCAGCAGCGCACCGATCACTAGCGGGAGATTCAATGAGCAGTTCTTC	CASSAPITSGRFNEQFF
TRBV14	-	TRBJ1-5	-	TGTGCCAGCAGCCGGCGGGGGAATCAGCCCCAGCATTTT	CASSRRGNQPQHF
TRBV7-2	TRBD1	TRBJ1-1	-	TGTGCCAGCAGCGCAAGACGACAGGGGGACACTGAAGCTTTCTTT	CASSARRQGDTEAFF
TRBV13	-	TRBJ1-2	-	TGTGCCAGCAGCTTAGCAGGGAACTATGGCTACACCTTC	CASSLAGNYGYTF
TRBV30	-	TRBJ1-4	-	TGTGCCTGGAGTGCCACAAATTTTGAAAAACTGTTTTTT	CAWSATNFEKLFF
TRBV29-1	TRBD1	TRBJ1-1	-	TGCAGCGCCTCAGGGGGCAGGAACACTGAAGCTTTCTTT	CSASGGRNTEAFF
TRBV4-1	TRBD2	TRBJ2-1	-	TGCGCCAGCAGCCGACTAGCGGGAGTTCACAATGAGCAGTTCTTC	CASSRLAGVHNEQFF
TRBV4-1	-	TRBJ2-5	once	TGCGCCAGCAGCCAAGCCGCCACAGGAACAAAAGAGACCCAGTACTTC	CASSQAATGTKETQYF
TRBV29-1	-	TRBJ2-2	-	TGCAGCGTTGAATCGGGGACCGGGGAGCTGTTTTTT	CSVESGTGELFF
TRBV10-2	-	TRBJ1-1	-	TGCGCCAGCAGAGGGGGGAACACTGAAGCTTTCTTT	CASRGGNTEAFF
TRBV11-3	-	TRBJ2-2	-	TGTGCCAGCAGCCATACTACGTCGAGGAGCGGGGAGCTGTTTTTT	CASSHTTSRSGELFF
TRBV30	-	TRBJ2-7	-	TGTGCCTGGAGAAGGGGAAAAGGGTACGAGCAGTACTTC	CAWRRGKGYEQYF
TRBV30	-	TRBJ2-7	-	TGTGCCTGGAGTACCGGGAACGAGCAGTACTTC	CAWSTGNEQYF
TRBV18	-	TRBJ2-4	few	TGTGCCAGCTCACCACTACTAGCCAAAAACATTCAGTACTTC	CASSPLLAKNIQYF
TRBV13	TRBD1	TRBJ1-2	-	TGTGCCAGCAACATCCGAGGACAGGGGTTTAACTATGGCTACACCTTC	CASNIRGQGFNYGYTF
TRBV5-1	-	TRBJ2-1	-	TGCGCCAGCAGACGACAGGTCGACAATGAGCAGTTCTTC	CASRRQVDNEQFF
TRBV5-1	TRBD1	TRBJ1-6	-	TGCGCCAGCAGCTTGAAAGGACAGGGGCTTGATTCACCCCTCCACTTT	CASSLKGQGLDSPLHF
TRBV28	-	TRBJ1-4	-	TGTGCCAGCAGTTTCTCGGGTTGGGAGGAAAAACTGTTTTTT	CASSFSGWEEKLFF
TRBV2	-	TRBJ1-5	few	TGTGCCAGCAGTGAATCAGGTCAGCCCCAGCATTTT	CASSESGQPQHF
TRBV5-6	TRBD1	TRBJ2-6	-	TGTGCCAGCAGCCCGCCTAACCGACAGGGGTACTCTGGGGCCAACGTCCTGACTTTC	CASSPPNRQGYSGANVLTF
TRBV19	-	TRBJ2-1	-	TGTGCCAGTAGTACTAGGGGCCTTTCATTCCATGAGCAGTTCTTC	CASSTRGLSFHEQFF
TRBV7-2	-	TRBJ2-2	-	TGTGCCAGCAGCCCTCAGTATTCCGGGGAGCTGTTTTTT	CASSPQYSGELFF